This TCR beta chain was recorded in a study of cytomegalovirus exposure and HLA in healthy donors. Study-level results: The study designated 164 TCR beta chains cytomegalovirus-associated.

Comments on this clone: What it recognizes is unknown.

Germline assignment: CDR1 SGDLS and CDR2 YYNGEE. The junction had 7 bases not matched to a gene; V was cut back by 5 bases and J by 3 bases. CDR3 size: 14 residues. Clones were sequenced by immunoSEQ multiplex PCR, and TCRdb holds only the in-frame ones, with some missing. The data hold about 220,000 clones, with roughly 88% observed a single time. This receptor was taken from a woman aged 25 to 39 in good health and CMV-seropositive. The chain uses TRBV9 and TRBJ2-5; 7 nucleotides line up with TRBD2. Sequenced input: PBMCs. The CDR3 DNA is TGTGCCAGCAGTGGAAGGGAGGGAAAAGAGACCCAGTACTTC. Protein sequence: CASSGREGKETQYF.